A selection of T cell receptor beta chains follows, all from one sample in a study of cytomegalovirus exposure and HLA in healthy donors. Data came from immunoSEQ multiplex PCR; TCRdb stores just in-frame clones and leaves some out. The sample lists around 98,000 clones, around 70% seen once, with about 1.3% in the top ten. Source material: PBMCs. These receptors all come from a female donor in good health and CMV-seronegative. CDR3s include the opening cysteine and the closing phenylalanine or tryptophan. D genes are given only for firm matches. The listing skips clone size in some rows; elsewhere it reads once, few, many or a size class.

V: TRBV15; size: -; J: TRBJ1-3; D: -; CDR3: CATRPLNGGGVGGNTIYF
V: TRBV10-2; size: -; J: TRBJ1-1; D: TRBD1; CDR3: CASGTGRDAFF
V: TRBV30; size: -; J: TRBJ1-1; D: -; CDR3: CAAQTGSGDTEAFF
V: TRBV2; size: -; J: TRBJ2-5; D: TRBD2; CDR3: CASSVATSGVQETQYF
V: TRBV7-2; size: few; J: TRBJ2-1; D: -; CDR3: CASSLNPTVNYNEQFF
V: TRBV29-1; size: -; J: TRBJ2-7; D: TRBD1; CDR3: CSVVLPRTGSYEQYF
V: TRBV18; size: few; J: TRBJ2-1; D: TRBD2; CDR3: CASSQTSGGNNEQFF
V: TRBV29-1; size: few; J: TRBJ1-2; D: TRBD1; CDR3: CSVESGTGGKDGYPF
V: TRBV27; size: -; J: TRBJ1-6; D: -; CDR3: CASSTGVGNSPLHF
V: TRBV28; size: few; J: TRBJ1-2; D: -; CDR3: CASSFGGVPGYTF
V: TRBV5-1; size: few; J: TRBJ1-5; D: -; CDR3: CASSLVSGERPQHF
V: TRBV19; size: -; J: TRBJ2-1; D: TRBD1; CDR3: CASTFGQGYNEQFF
V: TRBV30; size: -; J: TRBJ2-3; D: TRBD2; CDR3: CAWSSGGDTQYF
V: TRBV6-1; size: once; J: TRBJ2-5; D: -; CDR3: CASSDRGAQETQYF
V: TRBV18; size: -; J: TRBJ2-6; D: -; CDR3: CASSVGLKDANVLTF
V: TRBV9; size: once; J: TRBJ1-2; D: -; CDR3: CASSGGGGEANYGYTF
V: TRBV5-6; size: once; J: TRBJ2-7; D: TRBD1; CDR3: CASSLLDRGPHEQYF
V: TRBV30; size: -; J: TRBJ1-5; D: -; CDR3: CAWGGGDGNQPQHF
V: TRBV2; size: -; J: TRBJ2-1; D: TRBD2; CDR3: CASNWAGGSNEQFF
V: TRBV18; size: -; J: TRBJ2-5; D: -; CDR3: CASSPGSQETQYF
V: TRBV6-6; size: -; J: TRBJ2-5; D: TRBD2; CDR3: CASSPRRGGSETQYF
V: TRBV6-1; size: few; J: TRBJ1-1; D: -; CDR3: CASRPAGHTLEAFF
V: TRBV9; size: -; J: TRBJ1-3; D: -; CDR3: CASSVDGNTIYF
V: TRBV28; size: -; J: TRBJ1-1; D: -; CDR3: CASSLNPRRLMNTEAFF
V: TRBV10-3; size: -; J: TRBJ2-7; D: -; CDR3: CATKDTSYEQYF
V: TRBV30; size: -; J: TRBJ2-1; D: -; CDR3: CAWWGTGNEQFF
V: TRBV7-8; size: -; J: TRBJ2-3; D: TRBD1; CDR3: CASSLGAGTGSSTDTQYF
V: TRBV5-1; size: -; J: TRBJ1-4; D: -; CDR3: CAGSPMEDEKLFF
V: TRBV5-6; size: -; J: TRBJ2-1; D: -; CDR3: CASSFGDNGINEQFF
V: TRBV13; size: -; J: TRBJ2-7; D: TRBD1; CDR3: CASSLRDSFYEQYF
V: TRBV19; size: -; J: TRBJ1-3; D: -; CDR3: CASRTPQGKGNTIYF
V: TRBV15; size: -; J: TRBJ2-7; D: -; CDR3: CATSRSGGKQYF
V: TRBV19; size: -; J: TRBJ2-2; D: -; CDR3: CASTPSDTRTGELFF
V: TRBV6-1; size: few; J: TRBJ2-2; D: -; CDR3: CASSGVRYDTGELFF
V: TRBV27; size: -; J: TRBJ2-3; D: -; CDR3: CASSYKSTDTQYF
V: TRBV19; size: once; J: TRBJ1-2; D: -; CDR3: CASSMGQGSYGYTF
V: TRBV18; size: -; J: TRBJ1-1; D: -; CDR3: CASSPLLGENTEAFF
V: TRBV28; size: once; J: TRBJ2-1; D: TRBD2; CDR3: CASILSTSLNNEQFF
V: TRBV5-6; size: -; J: TRBJ1-1; D: TRBD1; CDR3: CASSLTDRAGPEAFF
V: TRBV28; size: few; J: TRBJ2-7; D: -; CDR3: CASSFGGALNEQYF
V: TRBV19; size: -; J: TRBJ2-7; D: -; CDR3: CASSTQGGYEQYF
V: TRBV7-2; size: -; J: TRBJ2-3; D: -; CDR3: CASSLFRGKSDTQYF
V: TRBV4-1; size: once; J: TRBJ2-7; D: TRBD1; CDR3: CASSQRQGTPNEQYF
V: TRBV10-3; size: -; J: TRBJ2-3; D: -; CDR3: CAISGTGDGTDTQYF
V: TRBV6-5; size: once; J: TRBJ2-3; D: -; CDR3: CASSHLEDTQYF
V: TRBV7-9; size: few; J: TRBJ2-7; D: -; CDR3: CASSPGAYEQYF
V: TRBV30; size: -; J: TRBJ1-1; D: -; CDR3: CACILDTEAFF
V: TRBV4-3; size: once; J: TRBJ2-5; D: TRBD2; CDR3: CASSPSGGKETQYF
V: TRBV5-4; size: -; J: TRBJ1-1; D: -; CDR3: CASSPPGTKGTEAFF
V: TRBV4-1; size: -; J: TRBJ1-5; D: -; CDR3: CASSQDFVAPRHQPQHF
V: TRBV27; size: -; J: TRBJ1-2; D: TRBD1; CDR3: CASRPQQGARGGYTF